These 28 T cell receptor beta chains came from one sample sequenced in a study of shared clonotypes between healthy human individuals. TCRdb's table, derived via immunoSEQ multiplex PCR, lists solely in-frame clones and lacks some. This table holds about 230,000 clones, 65% to 70% found once. The material sequenced was memory CD4+ T cells sorted from blood. Subset specified: CD45RA-negative fraction. These TCRs come from a man aged 25-40 years in good health.

This chain uses TRBV5-1 with TRBJ2-3; D is unclear. V lost 0 bases to trimming and J lost 1 base, with 12 bases between them. The CDR3 length is 16 residues. Germline V gives CDR1 SGHRS, CDR2 YFSETQ. The DNA of the CDR3 is TGCGCCAGCAGCTTGGCCCCTGGTGCGGGCACAGATACGCAGTATTTT. This gives the protein CASSLAPGAGTDTQYF.

In its sample, this clone was seen a few times. The genes are TRBV28 and TRBJ1-5, with D perhaps matching TRBD1 (6 bases). V lost 4 bases to trimming and J lost 5 bases, with 12 bases between them. Germline V gene data show CDR1 as MDHEN and CDR2 as SYDVKM. The CDR3 contains 14 residues. CDR3 region: CASSSGQRDQPQHF. The CDR3 nucleotides read TGTGCCAGCAGTTCCGGACAGAGAGATCAGCCCCAGCATTTT.

In the case of this clone: A much larger clone sits a single nucleotide away, making a read error possible. This same CDR3 is encoded by further DNA sequences in the sample. The chain links TRBV5-4 to TRBJ2-3, with a weak D call TRBD2 (6 bases). The CDR3 consists of 14 residues. Germline CDR1 SGHNT, CDR2 YYREEE (reference sequence). Between the trimmed V and J ends, which lost 2 bases and 6 bases, there was a span of 13 bases. CDR3 sequence reads: CASSFGSRGDTQYF. As DNA, the CDR3 is TGTGCCAGCAGCTTCGGGAGTCGGGGGGATACGCAGTATTTT.

CDR3 DNA sequence: TGCGCCAGCAGCTCGGTACTAGCGGGAGGGCCCGAGACCCAGTACTTC. The encoded protein is CASSSVLAGGPETQYF. The gene calls are TRBV5-1 and TRBJ2-5; 13 bases are a match to TRBD2. The V segment lost 3 bases and the J segment 5 bases; nucleotides outside the gene matches: 7. This CDR3 contains 16 residues. From germline, CDR1 is SGHRS and CDR2 YFSETQ.

The chain employs TRBV2 and TRBJ1-1; no reliable D call. Germline CDR1 SNHLY, CDR2 FYNNEI. The CDR3 sequence is 13 residues long. V was shortened by 6 bases and J by 1 base, with 9 bases between the two germline ends. The CDR3 coding sequence is TGTGCCAGCAGGAGCGGGCCGAACACTGAAGCTTTCTTT. Residues: CASRSGPNTEAFF.

This clone was seen repeatedly, ten times or more. V usage is TRBV2 and J usage is TRBJ2-5; TRBD1 is a possible D gene (6 bases). CDR3 length: 14 residues. V was shortened by 5 bases and J by 5 bases, with 15 bases between the two germline ends. The germline V gene has CDR1 SNHLY and CDR2 FYNNEI. CDR3 sequence: CASSLLTGQETQYF. For the CDR3, the DNA is TGTGCCAGCAGTCTCCTTACAGGGCAGGAGACCCAGTACTTC. The full variable domain, rest sourced from reference TRBV2 and TRBJ2-5, is EPEVTQTPSHQVTQMGQEVILRCVPISNHLYFYWYRQILGQKVEFLVSFYNNEISEKSEIFDDQFSVERPDGSNFTLKIRSTKLEDSAMYFCASSLLTGQETQYFGPGTRLLVL.

This chain joins TRBV11-2 and TRBJ2-1; D is possibly TRBD2 (6 bases). CDR1 SGHAT and CDR2 FQNNGV come from the germline V gene. CDR3 length: 15 amino acids. V lost 1 base and J 4 bases, leaving 11 bases between the germline ends. CDR3 protein: CASSLVGGTYNEQFF. As DNA, the CDR3 is TGTGCCAGCAGCTTAGTGGGAGGCACATACAATGAGCAGTTCTTC.

This clone was seen only a few times. The gene calls are TRBV4-1 and TRBJ2-5; D is ambiguous. The CDR3 covers 13 residues. Per the germline V gene, CDR1 is MGHRA and CDR2 is YSYEKL. The V end lost 1 base, the J end lost 5 bases, and 8 bases lay between the germline ends. CDR3 DNA: TGCGCCAGCAGCCAAGTTACGGTCGAGACCCAGTACTTC. This gives the protein CASSQVTVETQYF.

The V and J genes are TRBV9 and TRBJ2-5; D is perhaps TRBD1 (6 bases). V lost 4 bases, J lost 1 base, and 11 bases lay in between. This CDR3 region has 14 residues. Looked up from germline, CDR1 is SGDLS and CDR2 is YYNGEE. The CDR3 sequence: CASSSQGSQETQYF. CDR3 sequence (DNA): TGTGCCAGCAGCTCTCAGGGGAGCCAAGAGACCCAGTACTTC.

This clone was detected a few times. The genes are TRBV7-3 and TRBJ1-5; 7 bases fit TRBD1. The germline V gene encodes CDR1 SGHTA and CDR2 FQGTGA. The CDR3 length is 14 residues. The J segment lost 5 bases and the V segment lost 6 bases, leaving 7 bases of the junction unmatched. The CDR3 region is CASSQGGLDQPQHF. Here the CDR3 DNA reads TGTGCCAGCAGTCAGGGGGGGTTGGATCAGCCCCAGCATTTT. Based on the CDR3 plus reference TRBV7-3 and TRBJ1-5, the full variable domain is GAGVSQTPSNKVTEKGKYVELRCDPISGHTALYWYRQSLGQGPEFLIYFQGTGAADDSGLPNDRFFAVRPEGSVSTLKIQRTERGDSAVYLCASSQGGLDQPQHFGDGTRLSIL.

The rearrangement uses TRBV19 and TRBJ2-7, with 7 positions matching TRBD1. V shed 4 bases and J 0 bases; nucleotides not matched to a gene: 6. The CDR3 sequence is 15 residues long. CDR1 is LNHDA and CDR2 is SQIVND in the germline V gene (reference sequence). This chain's CDR3 is CASSTTGDNSYEQYF. DNA for the CDR3: TGTGCCAGTAGTACCACAGGGGACAACTCCTACGAGCAGTACTTC.

This rearrangement joins TRBV5-1 to TRBJ2-7, with 8 positions matching TRBD2. Germline V CDR1 and CDR2: SGHRS, YFSETQ. V lost 7 bases, J lost 3 bases, and 12 bases stayed unmatched. The CDR3 is 15 amino acids. The CDR3 region is CASGTPGTRSYEQYF. The DNA of the CDR3 is TGCGCCAGCGGCACCCCCGGGACTAGAAGCTACGAGCAGTACTTC.

The V and J genes are TRBV19 and TRBJ2-1; no reliable D call. Per the germline V gene, CDR1 is LNHDA and CDR2 is SQIVND (reference sequence). CDR3 length: 16 residues. Between the trimmed V and J ends, which lost 4 bases and 0 bases, there was a span of 13 bases. CDR3 sequence: CASSRDLRSSYNEQFF. The CDR3 coding sequence is TGTGCCAGTAGTAGAGATCTGAGGAGCTCCTACAATGAGCAGTTCTTC.

The J gene is TRBJ2-1, the V gene TRBV6-1; D is undetermined. Germline CDR1 reads MNHNS; CDR2 reads SASEGT. The CDR3 spans 16 residues. Trimming left V 2 bases short and J 0 bases short, with 11 bases between. The CDR3 DNA sequence: TGTGCCAGCAGTGAACAGCCAGCCACCTCCTACAATGAGCAGTTCTTC. Translated: CASSEQPATSYNEQFF.

Comments on this clone: One base away lies a much larger clone, so this may be a sequencing read error. The same CDR3 can be traced to other DNA sequences in this sample. The chain links TRBV5-4 to TRBJ2-7; no clear D gene. This CDR3 contains 11 residues. Germline CDR1 SGHNT, CDR2 YYREEE (reference sequence). V dropped 5 bases and J dropped 0 bases, with 3 bases sitting between them. The CDR3 region is CASSSSYEQYF. CDR3 nucleotide sequence: TGTGCCAGCAGTTCCTCCTACGAGCAGTACTTC.

CDR3 in amino acids: CASSSGVGGHDGYTF. CDR3 sequence (DNA): TGTGCCAGCAGCTCGGGGGTAGGCGGACATGACGGCTACACCTTC. The J gene is TRBJ1-2, the V gene TRBV7-8, with D tentatively TRBD1 (5 bases). With 4 bases removed from V and 8 bases from J, the gap between germline ends came to 20 bases. The CDR3 runs to 15 residues. Germline V gene data show CDR1 as SGHVS and CDR2 as FQNEAQ.

V and J are TRBV5-1 and TRBJ2-7; D is uncertain. Germline V gives CDR1 SGHRS, CDR2 YFSETQ. V dropped 0 bases and J dropped 5 bases, with 15 bases sitting between them. The CDR3 length is 15 residues. CDR3 sequence (DNA): TGCGCCAGCAGCTTGGGTCACAAAAAACGGGACGAGCAGTACTTC. It yields the protein CASSLGHKKRDEQYF.

This clone was seen a handful of times. V usage is TRBV7-8 and J usage is TRBJ2-7; D is possibly TRBD2 (8 bases). The CDR3 extends over 16 amino acids. Germline V gene sequence: CDR1 SGHVS, CDR2 FQNEAQ. The V and J ends lost 2 bases and 9 bases respectively, with 23 bases between them. CDR3 loop: CASSLSTGAGGIGQYF. The CDR3 DNA is TGTGCCAGCAGCTTATCCACAGGGGCGGGAGGAATCGGGCAGTACTTC.

This clone was detected only a few times. The chain links TRBV7-9 to TRBJ2-5, with D tentatively TRBD2 (6 bases). V lost 5 bases to trimming and J lost 5 bases, with 18 bases between them. The CDR3 sequence is 15 residues long. Germline assignment: CDR1 SEHNR and CDR2 FQNEAQ (reference sequence). The CDR3 DNA reads TGTGCCAGCAGCCCCGATGGGGGGTCACAGGAGACCCAGTACTTC. Translating it yields CASSPDGGSQETQYF.

This chain uses TRBV11-2 with TRBJ2-7, with D hard to call. The CDR3 runs 14 residues. Trimming took off 2 bases at V and 3 bases at J, with 11 bases between the two ends. The V gene's germline CDR1 is SGHAT and CDR2 FQNNGV. CDR3: CASSLQIQSYEQYF. The CDR3 coding sequence is TGTGCCAGCAGCTTACAGATACAGAGCTACGAGCAGTACTTC.

The chain couples TRBV5-1 to TRBJ2-1, with a tentative D call TRBD1 (6 bases). Per the germline V gene, CDR1 is SGHRS and CDR2 is YFSETQ. V was clipped by 2 bases and J by 5 bases, with 11 bases between them. The CDR3 consists of 14 residues. The CDR3 nucleotides are TGCGCCAGCAGCTTCACAGGGTACCACAATGAGCAGTTCTTC. It specifies CASSFTGYHNEQFF. Combining the CDR3 with reference TRBV5-1 and TRBJ2-1 gives the whole variable domain KAGVTQTPRYLIKTRGQQVTLSCSPISGHRSVSWYQQTPGQGLQFLFEYFSETQRNKGNFPGRFSGRQFSNSRSEMNVSTLELGDSALYLCASSFTGYHNEQFFGPGTRLTVL.

The chain couples TRBV7-2 to TRBJ2-7; 8 bases fit TRBD1. After removal of 5 bases from V and 4 bases from J, the junction contained 7 bases not matched to a gene. The CDR3 sequence is 14 residues long. Germline V gives CDR1 SGHTA, CDR2 FQGNSA. The CDR3 sequence is CASSLSGQAYEQYF. CDR3 DNA sequence: TGTGCCAGCAGCCTCTCGGGACAGGCTTACGAGCAGTACTTC.

The chain employs TRBV7-9 and TRBJ2-1; 10 bases align to TRBD1. CDR1 SEHNR and CDR2 FQNEAQ come from the germline V gene (reference sequence). Trimming removed 1 base from V and 15 bases from J; junction bases left unmatched: 3. This CDR3 is built from 12 residues. CDR3 bases: TGTGCCAGCAGCTTAGATCGGACAGGGGGGTTCTTC. This translates into CASSLDRTGGFF.

The V call is TRBV7-2, the J call TRBJ2-7, with 9 bases aligning to TRBD1. The CDR3 totals 17 residues. CDR1 SGHTA and CDR2 FQGNSA come from the germline V gene. Trimming at V came to 5 bases and at J to 4 bases, leaving 15 bases not matched to a gene. The CDR3 here is CASSPPGPGQGTYEQYF. The CDR3 DNA reads TGTGCCAGCAGCCCCCCAGGTCCGGGACAGGGTACGTACGAGCAGTACTTC.

The J gene is TRBJ2-5, the V gene TRBV18; 8 bases align to TRBD1. The CDR3 is 18 residues long. Looked up from germline, CDR1 is KGHSH and CDR2 is LQKENI. Trimming took 3 bases from V and 1 from J; bases not matched to a gene: 13. For the CDR3, the DNA is TGTGCCAGCTCACCCGGGACAGGACTTGAGTCGCGCCAAGAGACCCAGTACTTC. As protein: CASSPGTGLESRQETQYF.

The J gene is TRBJ1-5, the V gene TRBV19, with D perhaps matching TRBD1 (6 bases). Trimming left V 7 bases short and J 5 bases short, with 15 bases between. The germline gives CDR1 LNHDA, CDR2 SQIVND (reference sequence). The CDR3 extends over 14 amino acids. CDR3 nucleotides: TGTGCCAGTACAGTAGGACAGACCCATCAGCCCCAGCATTTT. Its protein is CASTVGQTHQPQHF.

This chain uses TRBV7-3 with TRBJ2-2; no definite D call. Germline V gives CDR1 SGHTA, CDR2 FQGTGA. V was shortened by 3 bases and J by 6 bases, with 11 bases between the two germline ends. The CDR3 consists of 14 residues. The CDR3 region has the DNA TGTGCCAGCAGCTTTAGTTTGGATCCCGGGGAGCTGTTTTTT. Translated: CASSFSLDPGELFF.

The gene calls are TRBV4-1 and TRBJ1-2; no clear D gene. The CDR3 is made up of 20 amino acids. The germline CDR1 and CDR2 sequences are MGHRA and YSYEKL. Trimming took 0 bases from V and 8 from J, leaving 31 bases between them. CDR3 sequence reads: CASSQDLGRLGSFGFRGYTF. The CDR3 region has the DNA TGCGCCAGCAGCCAAGACCTCGGGCGTTTGGGCAGTTTCGGTTTTCGAGGCTACACCTTC.